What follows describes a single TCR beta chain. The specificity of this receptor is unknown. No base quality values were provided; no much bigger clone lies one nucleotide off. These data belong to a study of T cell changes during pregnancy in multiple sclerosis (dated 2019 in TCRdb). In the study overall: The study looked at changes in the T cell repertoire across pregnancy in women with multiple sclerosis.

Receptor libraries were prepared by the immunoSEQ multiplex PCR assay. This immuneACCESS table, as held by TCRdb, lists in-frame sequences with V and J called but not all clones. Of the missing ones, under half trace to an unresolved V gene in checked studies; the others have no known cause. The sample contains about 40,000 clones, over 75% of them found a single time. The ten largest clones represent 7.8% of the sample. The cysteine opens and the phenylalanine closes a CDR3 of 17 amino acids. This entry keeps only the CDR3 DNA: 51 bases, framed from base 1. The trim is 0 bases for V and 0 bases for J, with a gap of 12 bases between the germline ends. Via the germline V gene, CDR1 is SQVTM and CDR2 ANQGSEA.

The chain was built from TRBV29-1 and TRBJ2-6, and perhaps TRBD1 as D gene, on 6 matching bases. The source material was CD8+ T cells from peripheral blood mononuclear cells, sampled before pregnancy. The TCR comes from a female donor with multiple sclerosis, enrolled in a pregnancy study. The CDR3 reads CSVEDPGADSGANVLTF. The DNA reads TGCAGCGTTGAAGATCCAGGGGCAGACTCTGGGGCCAACGTCCTGACTTTC.